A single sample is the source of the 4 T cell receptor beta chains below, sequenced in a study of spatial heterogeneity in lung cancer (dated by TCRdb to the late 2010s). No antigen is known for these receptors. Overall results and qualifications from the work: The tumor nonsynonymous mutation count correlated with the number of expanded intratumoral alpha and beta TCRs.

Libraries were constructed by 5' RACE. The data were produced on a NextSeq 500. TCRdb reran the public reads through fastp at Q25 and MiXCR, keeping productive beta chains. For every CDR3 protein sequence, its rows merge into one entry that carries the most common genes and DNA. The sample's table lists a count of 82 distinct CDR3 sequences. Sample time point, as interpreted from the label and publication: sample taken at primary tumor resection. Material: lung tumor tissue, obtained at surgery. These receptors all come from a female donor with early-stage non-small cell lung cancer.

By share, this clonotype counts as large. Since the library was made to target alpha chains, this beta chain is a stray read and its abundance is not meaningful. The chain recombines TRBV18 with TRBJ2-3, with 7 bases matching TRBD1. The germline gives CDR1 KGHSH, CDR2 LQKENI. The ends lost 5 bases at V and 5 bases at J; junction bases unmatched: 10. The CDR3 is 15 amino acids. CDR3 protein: CASSSPRGHLDTQYF. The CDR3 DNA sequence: TGTGCCAGCTCATCCCCGAGGGGGCATTTAGATACGCAGTATTTT.

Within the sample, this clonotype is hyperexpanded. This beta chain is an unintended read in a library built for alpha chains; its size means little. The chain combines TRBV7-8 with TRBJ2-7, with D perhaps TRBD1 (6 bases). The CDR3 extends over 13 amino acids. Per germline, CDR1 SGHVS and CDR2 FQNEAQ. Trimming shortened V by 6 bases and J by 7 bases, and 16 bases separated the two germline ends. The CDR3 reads CASSHRTAIEQYF. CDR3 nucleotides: TGTGCCAGCAGTCATAGGACAGCGATAGAGCAGTACTTC.

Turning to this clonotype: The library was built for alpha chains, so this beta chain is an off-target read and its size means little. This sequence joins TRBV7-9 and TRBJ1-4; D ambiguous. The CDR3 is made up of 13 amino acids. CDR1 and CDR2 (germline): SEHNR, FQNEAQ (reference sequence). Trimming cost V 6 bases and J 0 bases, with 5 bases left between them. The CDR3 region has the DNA TGTGCCAGCAGGTTGACAACTAATGAAAAACTGTTTTTT. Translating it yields CASRLTTNEKLFF. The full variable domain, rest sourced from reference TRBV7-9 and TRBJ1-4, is DTGVSQNPRHKITKRGQNVTFRCDPISEHNRLYWYRQTLGQGPEFLTYFQNEAQLEKSRLLSDRFSAERPKGSFSTLEIQRTEQGDSAMYLCASRLTTNEKLFFGSGTQLSVL.

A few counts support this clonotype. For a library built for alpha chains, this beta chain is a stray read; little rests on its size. The CDR3, as DNA: TGCGCCAGATTGAGGTTCACCGAAGAGACCCAGTACTTC. Its protein product is CARLRFTEETQYF. The chain has TRBV10-1 and TRBJ2-5; D is undetermined. This CDR3 contains 13 residues. V shed 9 bases and J shed 3 bases, with 14 bases lying between them. Germline lookup yields CDR1 WNHNN and CDR2 SYGVQD (reference sequence).